This T cell receptor (beta chain) was sequenced during a study of T cell clonotyping in hematopoietic cell transplantation. Study-level information: Pretransplant recipient samples were taken after cytoreduction. Study-level points and caveats: Pathologically expanded recipient clonotypes increased progressively from day 30 to day 180 as diversity fell. Broader posttransplant TCR repertoire diversity was predicted by graft donor and pretransplant recipient Inverse Simpson Index values.

Points on this clone: Its target is not known.

The sample's time point: recipient sample about 28 days before transplant, after cytoreduction. Between the trimmed V and J ends, which lost 6 bases and 4 bases, there was a span of 10 bases. The length of the CDR3 is 14 residues. Germline V CDR1 and CDR2: MRHNA, SNTAGT. Assay used: immunoSEQ multiplex PCR; TCRdb lists only in-frame clones, some missing. Seen here are several thousand clones, roughly nine tenths observed once, and the top ten hold around a quarter. The clonotype comes from a woman aged 55-69 years with acute myeloid leukemia. Some clones in this sample may be carry-over from other donors' samples. V usage is TRBV6-4 and J usage is TRBJ2-6; possible D gene TRBD1, 5 bases. The starting material was peripheral blood mononuclear cells, obtained before stem cell transplant. The CDR3 loop reads CASRTDTGANVLTF. DNA of the CDR3: TGTGCCAGCAGAACGGACACAGGGGCCAACGTCCTGACTTTC.